A selection of T cell receptor beta chains follows, all from one sample in a study of read filtering for tumor transcriptome and immune sequencing. TCRdb processed the reads anew with MiXCR; each CDR3 protein has one entry. The sample has 100,000 to 150,000 distinct CDR3 sequences, roughly 13% seen once. The sequencing input was a population of CD138-negative cells sorted from bone marrow. The receptor source for this set is a donor aged 40 or over with multiple myeloma. Each CDR3 is given with its conserved first and last residue. A D gene is named only where the DNA matches it firmly. Clone sizes are given selectively: once, few, many, or a class where the clone is expanded.

many	TRBV3-1	TRBJ2-5	NA	CASSQDTSKETQYF	TGTGCCAGCAGCCAAGATACTTCTAAAGAGACCCAGTACTTC
many	TRBV11-2	TRBJ2-2	TRBD1	CASSRQGFGELFF	TGTGCCAGCAGCCGACAGGGGTTCGGGGAGCTGTTTTTT
many	TRBV7-8	TRBJ2-2	NA	CASSFNGLRQSVGELFF	TGTGCCAGCAGCTTTAACGGACTCCGCCAATCGGTCGGGGAGCTGTTTTTT
many	TRBV4-3	TRBJ2-5	NA	CASSQGTQETQYF	TGCGCCAGCAGCCAAGGCACCCAAGAGACCCAGTACTTC
many	TRBV20-1	TRBJ1-2	TRBD1	CSARDPDRVNYGYTF	TGCAGTGCTAGAGACCCGGACAGGGTTAACTATGGCTACACCTTC
many	TRBV6-5	TRBJ2-7	NA	CASSTQQGFPYEQYF	TGTGCCAGCAGTACGCAACAGGGATTCCCCTACGAGCAGTACTTC
NA	TRBV19	TRBJ2-3	TRBD2	CASSPRGFSGLATDTQYF	TGTGCCAGTAGTCCCCGAGGGTTTTCGGGACTAGCGACAGATACGCAGTATTTT
many	TRBV7-9	TRBJ2-1	NA	CASSLGRNEQFF	TGTGCCAGCAGCTTAGGCCGCAATGAGCAGTTCTTC
many	TRBV29-1	TRBJ2-5	TRBD2	CSVSSGGQETQYF	TGCAGCGTGTCTAGCGGAGGCCAAGAGACCCAGTACTTC
many	TRBV7-3	TRBJ2-2	NA	CASSLNRYTGELFF	TGTGCCAGCAGCTTAAACAGATACACCGGGGAGCTGTTTTTT
many	TRBV20-1	TRBJ1-2	NA	CSARDLTGGFNYGYTF	TGCAGTGCTAGAGATTTAACAGGAGGCTTTAACTATGGCTACACCTTC
many	TRBV7-9	TRBJ2-1	NA	CASSLGPRGGYNEQFF	TGTGCCAGCAGCTTAGGTCCAAGAGGAGGCTACAATGAGCAGTTCTTC
many	TRBV7-9	TRBJ2-7	NA	CASSPRDPPSYEQYF	TGTGCCAGCAGCCCCCGGGACCCACCCTCGTACGAGCAGTACTTC
many	TRBV3-1	TRBJ2-1	NA	CASSQLVYEQFF	TGTGCCAGCAGCCAACTTGTTTATGAGCAGTTCTTC